One and the same sample provided the 21 T cell receptor beta chains below, sequenced in a study of shared clonotypes between healthy human individuals. TCRdb's table, derived via immunoSEQ multiplex PCR, lists solely in-frame clones and lacks some. The sample contains around 500,000 clones, around 73% of which appear only once. The sample consisted of PBMCs. The receptors originated from a woman aged 40 to 50 in good health. Some clones in this sample may be carry-over from other donors' samples.

This chain uses TRBV28 with TRBJ1-4; TRBD1 matches 7 bases. The germline gives CDR1 MDHEN, CDR2 SYDVKM. The CDR3 length is 16 residues. The V and J ends lost 3 bases and 5 bases, in that order; junction bases with no gene match: 9. The CDR3 sequence: CASSLRPGQSNEKLFF. The CDR3 DNA follows: TGTGCCAGCAGTTTGAGGCCGGGACAGTCAAATGAAAAACTGTTTTTT.

The gene calls are TRBV7-6 and TRBJ2-1; TRBD1 might be the D (5 bases). The CDR3 length is 14 residues. The germline V gene has CDR1 SGHVS and CDR2 FNYEAQ. V was shortened by 5 bases and J by 1 base, with 9 bases between the two germline ends. DNA for the CDR3: TGTGCCAGCAGCCCAGGACATTCCTACAATGAGCAGTTCTTC. Its protein is CASSPGHSYNEQFF.

The rearrangement uses TRBV28 and TRBJ2-1, with D unresolved. The length of the CDR3 is 12 residues. In germline, CDR1 is MDHEN, CDR2 SYDVKM. Trimming took off 7 bases at V and 6 bases at J, with 10 bases between the two ends. The CDR3 loop reads CASNSKLNEQFF. The CDR3 nucleotides are TGTGCCAGCAATTCAAAACTCAATGAGCAGTTCTTC.

The genes are TRBV5-1 and TRBJ2-5; 14 positions agree with TRBD2. This CDR3 is 15 amino acids long. The J segment lost 5 bases and the V segment lost 3 bases, leaving 3 bases of the junction unmatched. Germline V gene lookup returns CDR1 SGHRS and CDR2 YFSETQ. CDR3 loop: CASSSGTSGSETQYF. The CDR3 DNA sequence: TGCGCCAGCAGCTCGGGGACTAGCGGGAGTGAGACCCAGTACTTC.

The chain uses TRBV7-6 and TRBJ1-3, with no clear D. V was trimmed by 5 bases and J by 0 bases, leaving 11 bases between them. The CDR3 sequence is 15 residues long. CDR1 SGHVS and CDR2 FNYEAQ come from the germline V gene. The CDR3 loop is CASSTGRRSGNTIYF. As DNA, the CDR3 is TGTGCCAGCAGCACTGGACGGCGCTCTGGAAACACCATATATTTT.

This clone was counted between two and nine times. The V and J genes are TRBV4-1 and TRBJ1-4, with 8 positions matching TRBD1. Trimming took 1 base from V and 3 from J; bases not matched to a gene: 4. The CDR3 runs to 16 residues. Germline CDR1 and CDR2: MGHRA and YSYEKL. The CDR3 DNA is TGCGCCAGCAGCCAAGGTTACAGGGGGGCTAATGAAAAACTGTTTTTT. Amino acids: CASSQGYRGANEKLFF.

The chain recombines TRBV4-2 with TRBJ2-7, with TRBD2 identical over 8 bases. The V and J ends lost 0 bases and 4 bases, in that order; junction bases with no gene match: 5. This CDR3 has 15 amino acids. Germline V gives CDR1 LGHNA, CDR2 YNFKEQ. The CDR3 region has the DNA TGTGCCAGCAGCCAAGAGTACCGGGGGGGATACGAGCAGTACTTC. It is translated as CASSQEYRGGYEQYF.

This chain uses TRBV7-9 with TRBJ2-7; D may be TRBD2 (5 bases). This CDR3 contains 14 residues. CDR1 is SEHNR and CDR2 is FQNEAQ in the germline V gene (reference sequence). The V and J ends lost 2 bases and 5 bases respectively, with 13 bases between them. CDR3 region: CASSLSGVWDEQYF. The CDR3 nucleotides read TGTGCCAGCAGCTTATCCGGGGTATGGGACGAGCAGTACTTC.

The chain carries TRBV9 and TRBJ2-1; 15 bases are shared with TRBD2. The V segment lost 2 bases and the J segment 7 bases; nucleotides outside the gene matches: 13. The germline V gene encodes CDR1 SGDLS and CDR2 YYNGEE. CDR3 length: 19 amino acids. DNA for the CDR3: TGTGCCAGCAGCGTGTCGCCGGGACTAGCGGGAGGAGGGGCGAATGAGCAGTTCTTC. Translating it yields CASSVSPGLAGGGANEQFF.

The chain carries TRBV6-1 and TRBJ2-7; weak D call: TRBD1 (9 bases). This CDR3 contains 14 residues. Looked up from germline, CDR1 is MNHNS and CDR2 is SASEGT. V lost 6 bases, J lost 7 bases, and 19 bases lay in between. The CDR3 bases are TGTGCCAGCAGGGCCGGGACAGGGACTAGGGAGCAGTACTTC. Its protein product is CASRAGTGTREQYF.

The V and J genes are TRBV29-1 and TRBJ1-5; perhaps TRBD1 as D (6 bases). Trimming took off 5 bases at V and 5 bases at J, with 13 bases between the two ends. CDR1 is SQVTM, CDR2 ANQGSEA, per germline. The CDR3 length is 13 residues. CDR3 in amino acids: CSVRGGDDQPQHF. The CDR3 DNA follows: TGCAGCGTTAGGGGGGGGGACGATCAGCCCCAGCATTTT.

The chain recombines TRBV30 with TRBJ2-1; tentative D call: TRBD2 (5 bases). The CDR3 contains 13 residues. CDR1 and CDR2 (germline): GTSNPN, SVGIG (reference sequence). Trimming stripped 0 bases from V and 9 bases from J, with 12 bases between. The CDR3 reads CAWSVLGFGEQFF. CDR3 coding DNA: TGTGCCTGGAGTGTACTAGGTTTCGGTGAGCAGTTCTTC.

This chain links TRBV9 with TRBJ2-1, with 9 bases aligning to TRBD2. The germline V gene encodes CDR1 SGDLS and CDR2 YYNGEE. The CDR3 covers 18 residues. Germline trimming cut 0 bases from V and 8 bases from J; bases unmatched to any gene: 15. The CDR3: CASSVDPPHGGRAYEQFF. The CDR3 DNA reads TGTGCCAGCAGCGTAGATCCCCCTCACGGCGGGAGGGCCTATGAGCAGTTCTTC.

This chain connects TRBV7-3 to TRBJ2-5; TRBD2 is a possible D gene (6 bases). The CDR3 contains 15 residues. Looked up from germline, CDR1 is SGHTA and CDR2 is FQGTGA. Trimming pared 6 bases from V and 5 bases from J, leaving 19 bases between. This CDR3 is CASSGGASASETQYF. CDR3 sequence (DNA): TGTGCCAGCAGTGGTGGGGCTAGCGCCTCGGAGACCCAGTACTTC.

The chain joins TRBV27 to TRBJ1-5; TRBD1 matches 9 bases. Germline V lookup: CDR1 MNHEY, CDR2 SMNVEV (reference sequence). After removal of 5 bases from V and 7 bases from J, the junction contained 6 bases not matched to a gene. This CDR3 has 14 residues. Written as DNA, the CDR3 is TGTGCCAGCAGTGACAGGGGGGTAGGGCAGCCCCAGCATTTT. Translating gives CASSDRGVGQPQHF.

This chain's CDR3 is CASSAGRVQETQYF. In nucleotides, the CDR3 is TGTGCCAGCAGTGCGGGACGGGTCCAAGAGACCCAGTACTTC. The rearrangement links TRBV6-1 to TRBJ2-5; tentatively, D is TRBD1 or TRBD2 (5 bases each). Deletions cut 4 bases from V and 1 base from J, with 10 bases between. Germline CDR1 and CDR2: MNHNS and SASEGT. The CDR3 loop spans 14 amino acids.

This clone was recorded a few times. A read error may account for a junction end that differs from germline. J is TRBJ1-1 and V is TRBV5-5; D not certain. Germline V CDR1 and CDR2: SGHKS, YYEKEE (reference sequence). The CDR3 is 13 amino acids. The CDR3 reads CASSLVGNPEAFF. The CDR3 DNA sequence: TGTGCCAGCAGCTTGGTGGGGAACCCTGAAGCTTTCTTT.

With regard to this clone: A read error is the likely source, as a far larger clone sits one nucleotide away. Other DNA sequences in this sample translate to the same CDR3. The chain carries TRBV7-9 and TRBJ2-7; TRBD2 matches 11 bases. Germline lookup yields CDR1 SEHNR and CDR2 FQNEAQ (reference sequence). CDR3 size: 16 residues. CDR3 amino acids: CASSLAGGPTRYEQYF. The CDR3 nucleotides read TGCGCCAGCAGCTTAGCGGGAGGGCCCACTAGATACGAGCAGTACTTC.

This clone was seen a single time. The V and J genes are TRBV25-1 and TRBJ2-2; 7 bases are shared with TRBD1. The J segment lost 5 bases and the V segment lost 4 bases, leaving 10 bases of the junction unmatched. The germline CDR1 and CDR2 sequences are MGHDK and SYGVNS. This CDR3 is built from 16 residues. The CDR3 DNA sequence: TGTGCCAGCAGTGGGTTCTGGGACAGCTCGACCGGGGAGCTGTTTTTT. Amino acids: CASSGFWDSSTGELFF.

The rearrangement links TRBV5-4 to TRBJ2-1, with TRBD2 matching over 8 bases. Trimming removed 7 bases from V and 6 bases from J; junction bases left unmatched: 15. Germline CDR1 SGHNT, CDR2 YYREEE (reference sequence). This CDR3 region has 16 residues. Here the CDR3 reads CASRLRPAGGPNEQFF. CDR3 nucleotides: TGTGCCAGCCGCCTTCGGCCGGCGGGAGGCCCCAATGAGCAGTTCTTC.

V usage is TRBV11-2 and J usage is TRBJ2-1, with 13 bases fitting TRBD2. The CDR3 runs 16 residues. Losses at the gene ends were 5 bases for V and 9 bases for J; bases not matched to a gene: 10. CDR1 is SGHAT, CDR2 FQNNGV, per germline. Written as DNA, the CDR3 is TGTGCCAGCAGCATCCCCGGGACTAGCGGGATTGTTGAGCAGTTCTTC. Translated, it gives CASSIPGTSGIVEQFF.